Sequencing of this TCR beta chain was carried out in a study of cytomegalovirus exposure and HLA in healthy donors. Points from the study as a whole: TCR sequences were mostly rare, though some public TCRs occurred in many donors.

PCR was performed using 60 Vbeta and 13 Jbeta primers. Data came from immunoSEQ multiplex PCR; TCRdb stores just in-frame clones and leaves some out. The sample consists of 190,000 or so clones, roughly 87% of them appearing once. Of note for this clone: Its antigen is unidentified.

Trimming took 5 bases from V and 0 from J; bases not matched to a gene: 2. The CDR3 sequence is 15 residues long. Germline CDR1 reads SEHNR; CDR2 reads FQNEAQ (reference sequence). The V gene is TRBV7-9, the J gene TRBJ2-2; 8 bases match TRBD1. Material for sequencing was PBMCs. The source of this sequence is a man aged 50-60 years in good health and CMV-seronegative. The CDR3 DNA sequence: TGTGCCAGCAGCCGGACAGGGACGAACACCGGGGAGCTGTTTTTT. Its translation: CASSRTGTNTGELFF.